This T cell receptor beta chain is drawn from a study of cytomegalovirus exposure and HLA in healthy donors. Study-wide points: Clonal expansion, a later analysis showed, was greater in HLA-associated TCR beta chains than in equally common others. Rare TCR sequences dominated, though some public TCRs recurred in many donors. Immune exposure was documented only through CMV serostatus.

Use of 60 Vbeta and 13 Jbeta primers characterized the PCR. Assay used: immunoSEQ multiplex PCR; TCRdb lists only in-frame clones, some missing. The sample contains about 60,000 clones, 80% of which appear only once. The CDR3 loop spans 15 amino acids. As regards this clone: No antigen is known for it.

This TCR was recovered from a woman in her twenties or thirties in good health and CMV-seronegative. This chain links TRBV12-2 with TRBJ2-7; the table's D call TRBD1 went unverified against the DNA. TRBV12-2 is described as a pseudogene. The sequenced sample was PBMCs. CDR3 loop: CASRLEDRNSYEQYF. Written as DNA, the CDR3 is TGTGCAAGTCGCTTAGAGGACAGGAACTCCTACGAGCAGTACTTC.